This passage covers 13 T cell receptor beta chains from one sample sequenced in a study of spatial heterogeneity in lung cancer. Time point: sample taken at primary tumor resection. The authors sequenced whole RNA from tumor, nontumor lung or frozen PBMC without sorting. One entry per CDR3 protein, called by TCRdb with MiXCR from the 5' RACE reads. The top ten clones hold about 37% of a sample with 26,000 or so distinct CDR3 sequences, about 8.8% of them seen once. This specimen was PBMCs, taken at surgery. The receptors here all came from a female donor with early-stage non-small cell lung cancer.

This clonotype has a count of ten or more. The V gene is TRBV6-2 or TRBV6-3, the J gene TRBJ2-1; the D gene is possibly TRBD1 (5 bases). The germline gives CDR1 MNHEY, CDR2 SVGEGT. The CDR3 covers 16 residues. Trimming cost V 4 bases and J 7 bases, with 20 bases left between them. CDR3 sequence reads: CASSSPGLVGINEQFF. The CDR3 bases are TGTGCCAGCAGTTCCCCAGGGCTCGTAGGAATAAATGAGCAGTTCTTC.

Comments on this clonotype: A much larger clone lies one base from this, so it may be a read error. The rearrangement uses TRBV6-5 and TRBJ2-1, with 13 bases matching TRBD2. CDR3 length equals 17 residues. V was clipped by 6 bases and J by 6 bases; unmatched bases: 11. The germline V gene encodes CDR1 MNHEY and CDR2 SVGAGI. The CDR3 is CASSPGTSGMPSNEQFF. In nucleotides, the CDR3 is TGTGCCAGCAGCCCAGGGACTAGCGGGATGCCATCCAATGAGCAGTTCTTC.

This clonotype was found many times. J is TRBJ2-1 and V is TRBV20-1; no definite D call. V lost 6 bases, J lost 9 bases, and 21 bases lay in between. CDR3 length equals 14 residues. Germline V gene sequence: CDR1 DFQATT, CDR2 SNEGSKA (reference sequence). As DNA, the CDR3 is TGCAGTGCCCCAAATGATCGCTTCACGGTTGAGCAGTTCTTC. Its protein product is CSAPNDRFTVEQFF.

This clonotype was recorded at least ten times. The chain combines TRBV18 with TRBJ2-3; 10 bases fit TRBD1. V lost 3 bases, J lost 3 bases, and 3 bases stayed unmatched. The CDR3 has 15 residues. Per germline, CDR1 KGHSH and CDR2 LQKENI. CDR3 DNA: TGTGCCAGCTCACCGCCGGGACAGGGGACAGATACGCAGTATTTT. It yields the protein CASSPPGQGTDTQYF.

This clonotype was seen more than once but under ten times. The V and J genes are TRBV9 and TRBJ1-3, with a possible D match to TRBD1 (5 bases). This CDR3 has 18 residues. Deletions cut 1 base from V and 0 bases from J, with 17 bases between. The germline gives CDR1 SGDLS, CDR2 YYNGEE. CDR3 sequence (DNA): TGTGCCAGCAGCGTAAATATCGAGGGACGGAACTCTGGAAACACCATATATTTT. This gives the protein CASSVNIEGRNSGNTIYF.

This clonotype was observed at least ten times. The rearrangement links TRBV29-1 to TRBJ2-4, with D perhaps matching TRBD1 (6 bases). The germline V gene encodes CDR1 SQVTM and CDR2 ANQGSEA. V was trimmed by 4 bases and J by 6 bases, leaving 13 bases between them. The CDR3 has 13 residues. CDR3 nucleotide sequence: TGCAGCGTTGTAGCAGGGGCCGGAAACATTCAGTACTTC. Its translation is CSVVAGAGNIQYF.

This clonotype was counted at least ten times. The chain uses TRBV12-3 or TRBV12-4 and TRBJ2-4, with D possibly TRBD2 on 5 matching bases. This CDR3 is 13 amino acids long. Trimming pared 5 bases from V and 7 bases from J, leaving 12 bases between. DNA of the CDR3: TGTGCCAGCAGTCCGGGGTTGGGCAACATTCAGTACTTC. Protein product: CASSPGLGNIQYF.

This clonotype has only a few counts. The CDR3 loop reads CASSIDRRGVTEAFF. In DNA, the CDR3 is TGTGCCAGTAGTATAGATCGGCGGGGGGTCACTGAAGCTTTCTTT. This rearrangement joins TRBV19 to TRBJ1-1; tentative D call: TRBD1 (5 bases). This CDR3 has 15 amino acids. V lost 0 bases to trimming and J lost 4 bases, with 12 bases between them. Germline CDR1 LNHDA, CDR2 SQIVND (reference sequence). The full variable domain, completed using reference TRBV19 and TRBJ1-1, is DGGITQSPKYLFRKEGQNVTLSCEQNLNHDAMYWYRQDPGQGLRLIYYSQIVNDFQKGDIAEGYSVSREKKESFPLTVTSAQKNPTAFYLCASSIDRRGVTEAFFGQGTRLTVV.

In this sample, this clonotype turned up many times. The chain links TRBV14 to TRBJ2-1; D call uncertain. Trimming cost V 4 bases and J 7 bases, with 14 bases left between them. This CDR3 spans 14 amino acids. The germline V gene has CDR1 SGHDN and CDR2 FVKESK. The CDR3 DNA reads as TGTGCCAGCAGCCCACGTACCAAGGTTAATGAGCAGTTCTTC. Amino acid sequence: CASSPRTKVNEQFF.

In this sample, this clonotype turned up many times. The chain combines TRBV10-3 with TRBJ2-5, with 8 bases fitting TRBD1. V trimming: 0 bases; J trimming: 9 bases; junction bases outside the gene matches: 15. CDR3 length equals 17 residues. Germline CDR1 is ENHRY and CDR2 is SYGVKD. The CDR3, as DNA: TGTGCCATCAGTGAGTCCCTAGGGACAGGACGAAGGGATGCCCAGTACTTC. It specifies CAISESLGTGRRDAQYF.

This clonotype has a handful of counts. The V gene is TRBV6-2 or TRBV6-3, the J gene TRBJ1-5; D is uncertain. Trimming pared 0 bases from V and 3 bases from J, leaving 15 bases between. CDR3 size: 17 residues. CDR1 and CDR2 from the germline V gene are MNHEY and SVGEGT. DNA of the CDR3: TGTGCCAGCAGTTACTCCTTTTTGAGGAAATACAATCAGCCCCAGCATTTT. This sequence encodes CASSYSFLRKYNQPQHF.

This clonotype appeared many times. The chain is built from TRBV27 and TRBJ2-7; 9 nucleotides agree with TRBD2. Germline V gene lookup returns CDR1 MNHEY and CDR2 SMNVEV (reference sequence). The J segment lost 3 bases and the V segment lost 6 bases, leaving 9 bases of the junction unmatched. The CDR3 runs to 15 residues. The CDR3 loop is CASRPYAGGLYEQYF. CDR3 sequence (DNA): TGTGCCAGCAGACCTTACGCGGGAGGGCTCTACGAGCAGTACTTC.

This rearrangement joins TRBV3-1 to TRBJ1-1; no firm D call. Germline V gives CDR1 LGHDT, CDR2 YNNKEL (reference sequence). This CDR3 is 14 amino acids long. The V end lost 0 bases, the J end lost 1 base, and 6 bases lay between the germline ends. CDR3: CASSQEVANTEAFF. The CDR3 DNA reads as TGTGCCAGCAGCCAAGAGGTCGCGAACACTGAAGCTTTCTTT.